These 5 T cell receptor beta chains were all obtained from the same sample, sequenced in a study of blood T cells in healthy people across ages. For the second PCR, which ran for about 7 to 11 cycles, a sample-barcoded 5' primer and a J-beta primer mix were used. TCRdb ran MiXCR on the 5' RACE reads and lists one entry per CDR3 protein. The sample has some 800,000 distinct CDR3 sequences; around 25% are singletons. These same data were also listed under a study on T cells of mothers and their children.

The sample comprised blood. The source is a boy under 18 in good health.

V is TRBV4-3 and J is TRBJ2-5, with D tentatively TRBD1 or TRBD2 (5 bases each). V gave up 1 base and J gave up 2 bases, with 11 bases separating them. In germline, CDR1 is LGHNA, CDR2 YSLEER. This CDR3 region has 15 residues. CDR3 sequence (DNA): TGCGCCAGCAGCCAAGCCTGGGACGGACAAGAGACCCAGTACTTC. Translated, it gives CASSQAWDGQETQYF.

This clonotype was recorded a few times. The chain employs TRBV27 and TRBJ1-2, with D perhaps matching TRBD1 (5 bases). The CDR3 contains 16 residues. Germline CDR1 MNHEY, CDR2 SMNVEV (reference sequence). Trimming removed 5 bases at V and 1 base at J, with 17 bases between. In nucleotides, the CDR3 is TGTGCCAGCAGTCTGGGGCCCGTCCCTCTTAACTATGGCTACACCTTC. Protein sequence: CASSLGPVPLNYGYTF.

The chain joins TRBV4-1 to TRBJ2-5; a possible D gene is TRBD1 (5 bases). The DNA end is a closer match to TRBJ2-7, so the J assignment may be wrong. This CDR3 has 15 residues. The germline gives CDR1 MGHRA, CDR2 YSYEKL. CDR3 residues: CASSQGRQSSYEQYF. DNA of the CDR3: TGCGCCAGCAGCCAAGGGCGACAGTCCTCCTACGAGCAGTACTTC.

The chain combines TRBV5-5 with TRBJ2-1; 9 bases align to TRBD2. The germline V gene has CDR1 SGHKS and CDR2 YYEKEE (reference sequence). V lost 3 bases to trimming and J lost 8 bases; unmatched junction nucleotides: 6. This CDR3 contains 14 residues. CDR3 in amino acids: CASSWGLAVHEQFF. CDR3 DNA: TGTGCCAGCAGCTGGGGACTAGCCGTTCATGAGCAGTTCTTC.

This clonotype was seen a few times. The CDR3 region is CASSLINSPTTYEQYF. The CDR3 DNA sequence: TGTGCCAGCAGTTTAATAAACTCGCCCACCACCTACGAGCAGTACTTC. The chain is built from TRBV28 and TRBJ2-7; D call uncertain. Per germline, CDR1 MDHEN and CDR2 SYDVKM. The CDR3 sequence is 16 residues long. V lost 2 bases, J lost 2 bases, and 16 bases lay in between.